The rows below give T cell receptor beta chains drawn from one sample of a study of beta chain features in type 1 diabetes. Data came from immunoSEQ multiplex PCR; TCRdb stores just in-frame clones and leaves some out. The sample consists of about 900,000 clones, under 20% of them appearing once. Specimen: naive CD4+ T cells from blood. These receptors were collected from a woman between 18 and 29 years old in good health. The CDR3 runs from the conserved cysteine through the conserved F or W. D genes are given only for firm matches. Only some rows state a clone size, as once, few, many or a class for expanded clones.

V: TRBV6-5
J: TRBJ2-1
size: few
D: .
CDR3: CASSSLRGSYEQFF
DNA: TGTGCCAGCAGTTCTCTTCGGGGCAGCTATGAGCAGTTCTTC

V: TRBV6-5
J: TRBJ2-5
size: .
D: TRBD1
CDR3: CASSYEPGGRMTQYF
DNA: TGTGCCAGCAGTTATGAGCCAGGGGGCCGTATGACCCAGTACTTC

V: TRBV18
J: TRBJ2-7
size: few
D: .
CDR3: CASSRTGVALAEQYF
DNA: TGTGCCAGCTCACGTACGGGTGTAGCATTGGCCGAGCAGTACTTC

V: TRBV28
J: TRBJ1-2
size: few
D: .
CDR3: CASNGGTPYGYTF
DNA: TGTGCCAGCAACGGAGGGACGCCCTATGGCTACACCTTC

V: TRBV7-2
J: TRBJ2-5
size: .
D: TRBD1
CDR3: CASSVTGGLETQYF
DNA: TGTGCCAGCAGCGTAACAGGGGGGTTGGAGACCCAGTACTTC

V: TRBV15
J: TRBJ2-3
size: few
D: .
CDR3: CATSSRTSYTDTQYF
DNA: TGTGCCACCAGCAGTCGGACATCTTACACAGATACGCAGTATTTT

V: TRBV11-2
J: TRBJ2-7
size: .
D: TRBD1
CDR3: CASSPTGFAYEQYF
DNA: TGTGCCAGCAGCCCGACAGGGTTCGCCTACGAGCAGTACTTC

V: TRBV6-5
J: TRBJ2-7
size: .
D: .
CDR3: CASRGGDEQYF
DNA: TGTGCCAGCCGAGGTGGGGACGAGCAGTACTTC

V: TRBV18
J: TRBJ1-2
size: .
D: TRBD1
CDR3: CASSPRPGQGSYGYTF
DNA: TGTGCCAGCTCACCACGACCCGGACAGGGTTCGTATGGCTACACCTTC

V: TRBV28
J: TRBJ2-3
size: .
D: .
CDR3: CASTSSTDTQYF
DNA: TGTGCCAGCACCTCAAGCACAGATACGCAGTATTTT

V: TRBV29-1
J: TRBJ2-7
size: few
D: .
CDR3: CSVEGVGYEQYF
DNA: TGCAGCGTTGAAGGGGTTGGCTACGAGCAGTACTTC

V: TRBV4-1
J: TRBJ1-2
size: once
D: .
CDR3: CASSQAGTQYGYTF
DNA: TGCGCCAGCAGCCAAGCGGGGACACAGTATGGCTACACCTTC

V: TRBV7-9
J: TRBJ2-1
size: few
D: TRBD2
CDR3: CASSFTSGKLNEQFF
DNA: TGTGCCAGCAGCTTTACTAGCGGCAAGCTCAATGAGCAGTTCTTC

V: TRBV18
J: TRBJ2-2
size: few
D: .
CDR3: CASSPYETGLTGELFF
DNA: TGTGCCAGCTCACCATATGAAACAGGACTAACCGGGGAGCTGTTTTTT

V: TRBV18
J: TRBJ1-5
size: few
D: .
CDR3: CASSPYRDTSNQPQHF
DNA: TGTGCCAGCTCACCTTACCGGGACACTAGCAATCAGCCCCAGCATTTT

V: TRBV18
J: TRBJ1-1
size: .
D: .
CDR3: CASSPGVMNTEAFF
DNA: TGTGCCAGCTCACCGGGCGTCATGAACACTGAAGCTTTCTTT

V: TRBV7-8
J: TRBJ2-2
size: .
D: TRBD2
CDR3: CASSRERREYTGELFF
DNA: TGTGCCAGCAGCAGGGAGCGGCGGGAGTACACCGGGGAGCTGTTTTTT

V: TRBV27
J: TRBJ2-5
size: .
D: TRBD1
CDR3: CASSRTGGVETQYF
DNA: TGTGCCAGCAGTCGGACAGGGGGCGTGGAGACCCAGTACTTC

V: TRBV7-2
J: TRBJ2-3
size: .
D: TRBD2
CDR3: CASSLMSGGQYF
DNA: TGTGCCAGCAGCTTAATGTCGGGGGGGCAGTATTTT

V: TRBV15
J: TRBJ2-1
size: .
D: .
CDR3: CATSRDYGNGEQFF
DNA: TGTGCCACCAGCAGAGATTACGGGAACGGTGAGCAGTTCTTC

V: TRBV5-4
J: TRBJ2-3
size: .
D: .
CDR3: CASSLSPAGDTQYF
DNA: TGTGCCAGCAGCTTGTCGCCCGCGGGAGATACGCAGTATTTT

V: TRBV27
J: TRBJ2-7
size: few
D: .
CDR3: CASSLDVRGTWREQYF
DNA: TGTGCCAGCAGTTTAGATGTCCGGGGGACTTGGCGCGAGCAGTACTTC

V: TRBV7-9
J: TRBJ1-3
size: .
D: .
CDR3: CASSLTTGGNTIYF
DNA: TGTGCCAGCAGCTTAACTACAGGGGGAAACACCATATATTTT

V: TRBV2
J: TRBJ2-2
size: few
D: .
CDR3: CASATDGPGELFF
DNA: TGTGCCAGCGCGACAGATGGCCCCGGGGAGCTGTTTTTT

V: TRBV2
J: TRBJ2-1
size: .
D: TRBD2
CDR3: CASRAGESSYNEQFF
DNA: TGTGCCAGCAGGGCGGGGGAGAGCTCCTACAATGAGCAGTTCTTC

V: TRBV28
J: TRBJ2-5
size: .
D: TRBD2
CDR3: CASSPPVGEGETQYF
DNA: TGTGCCAGCAGTCCCCCGGTGGGGGAGGGAGAGACCCAGTACTTC

V: TRBV19
J: TRBJ2-4
size: .
D: .
CDR3: CASSLTLKAKNIQYF
DNA: TGTGCCAGTAGTTTGACTCTGAAAGCCAAAAACATTCAGTACTTC

V: TRBV28
J: TRBJ1-2
size: .
D: TRBD1
CDR3: CAIQGNGYTF
DNA: TGTGCCATACAGGGGAATGGCTACACCTTC

V: TRBV7-9
J: TRBJ1-1
size: .
D: TRBD1
CDR3: CASSLSGQGFSTEAFF
DNA: TGTGCCAGCAGCTTATCGGGACAGGGATTTTCCACTGAAGCTTTCTTT

V: TRBV28
J: TRBJ2-3
size: few
D: TRBD2
CDR3: CASSLVGLARRSGTDTQYF
DNA: TGTGCCAGCAGTTTGGTGGGACTAGCTCGGCGCTCGGGCACAGATACGCAGTATTTT

V: TRBV5-6
J: TRBJ1-2
size: few
D: .
CDR3: CASSLEAPSGYTF
DNA: TGTGCCAGCAGCTTGGAGGCGCCCAGTGGCTACACCTTC

V: TRBV28
J: TRBJ2-7
size: .
D: .
CDR3: CASSLWGVGSYF
DNA: .

V: TRBV7-9
J: TRBJ1-3
size: .
D: .
CDR3: CASSRGDGSGNTIYF
DNA: TGTGCCAGCAGCAGAGGAGACGGATCTGGAAACACCATATATTTT

V: TRBV19
J: TRBJ2-2
size: .
D: .
CDR3: CASTRGNTGELFF
DNA: TGTGCCAGTACCAGGGGGAACACCGGGGAGCTGTTTTTT

V: TRBV9
J: TRBJ1-1
size: once
D: .
CDR3: CASSVGAVNTEAFF
DNA: TGTGCCAGCAGCGTAGGGGCAGTTAACACTGAAGCTTTCTTT

V: TRBV6-5
J: TRBJ2-7
size: .
D: .
CDR3: CASSRDRNYEQYF
DNA: TGTGCCAGCAGTCGGGACCGCAACTACGAGCAGTACTTC

V: TRBV5-1
J: TRBJ2-1
size: few
D: .
CDR3: CASSPLTSNEQFF
DNA: TGCGCCAGCAGCCCCCTAACCAGCAATGAGCAGTTCTTC

V: TRBV7-2
J: TRBJ2-5
size: few
D: .
CDR3: CASARGHQETQYF
DNA: TGTGCCAGCGCGCGGGGTCACCAAGAGACCCAGTACTTC

V: TRBV28
J: TRBJ2-7
size: few
D: TRBD2
CDR3: CASTAAELAPFVYEQYF
DNA: TGTGCCAGCACAGCGGCCGAACTAGCGCCTTTCGTCTACGAGCAGTACTTC

V: TRBV18
J: TRBJ2-7
size: .
D: .
CDR3: CASSLPGDEQYF
DNA: TGTGCCAGCTCACTTCCCGGCGACGAGCAGTACTTC

V: TRBV28
J: TRBJ2-4
size: few
D: .
CDR3: CASRLTGVKNIQYF
DNA: TGTGCCAGCAGGTTGACAGGAGTCAAAAACATTCAGTACTTC

V: TRBV5-1
J: TRBJ2-3
size: few
D: TRBD1
CDR3: CATGTASTDTQYF
DNA: TGCGCCACCGGGACAGCGAGCACAGATACGCAGTATTTT

V: TRBV9
J: TRBJ1-5
size: .
D: .
CDR3: CASSPGRDANQPQHF
DNA: TGTGCCAGCAGCCCGGGCCGGGATGCCAATCAGCCCCAGCATTTT

V: TRBV28
J: TRBJ2-7
size: .
D: TRBD2
CDR3: CASERGTYEQYF
DNA: TGTGCCAGTGAGCGGGGTACCTACGAGCAGTACTTC

V: TRBV2
J: TRBJ2-5
size: .
D: TRBD2
CDR3: CASGHERDGIGETQYF
DNA: TGTGCCAGCGGGCACGAGCGGGACGGGATTGGAGAGACCCAGTACTTC

V: TRBV9
J: TRBJ1-1
size: .
D: .
CDR3: CASSVVGSTEAFF
DNA: TGTGCCAGCAGCGTAGTAGGGTCAACTGAAGCTTTCTTT

V: TRBV7-2
J: TRBJ2-5
size: few
D: .
CDR3: CASSAHSGAQYF
DNA: TGTGCCAGCAGCGCGCATTCAGGGGCCCAGTACTTC

V: TRBV6-4
J: TRBJ2-1
size: .
D: .
CDR3: CASSAALAHEQFF
DNA: TGTGCCAGCAGTGCCGCGCTAGCCCATGAGCAGTTCTTC

V: TRBV6-6
J: TRBJ2-7
size: .
D: TRBD1
CDR3: CASSYSRQGAQEQYF
DNA: TGTGCCAGCAGTTACTCGAGACAGGGGGCGCAGGAGCAGTACTTC

V: TRBV29-1
J: TRBJ2-3
size: few
D: .
CDR3: CSVVSGTGATDTQYF
DNA: TGCAGCGTTGTTTCTGGGACGGGGGCAACAGATACGCAGTATTTT

V: TRBV27
J: TRBJ1-2
size: few
D: .
CDR3: CASSRTALRGYTF
DNA: TGTGCCAGCAGTAGGACGGCTCTGCGTGGCTACACCTTC

V: TRBV18
J: TRBJ1-1
size: .
D: .
CDR3: CASSPRAGGMNTEAFF
DNA: TGTGCCAGCTCACCACGCGCAGGAGGGATGAACACTGAAGCTTTCTTT

V: TRBV15
J: TRBJ2-3
size: few
D: .
CDR3: CATSTEMGNTQYF
DNA: TGTGCCACCAGCACTGAGATGGGTAATACGCAGTATTTT